This is a list of T cell receptor beta chains from one sample in a study of T cells in Graves' hyperthyroidism and ophthalmopathy. TCRdb re-called the multiplex PCR reads with MiXCR, one entry per CDR3 protein. Of hundreds of thousands of distinct CDR3 sequences in the sample, 15% to 19% were seen once. Sequencing was done on a sample of blood. The receptors shown here come from a woman aged 18-29 years with Graves' hyperthyroidism. The CDR3 runs from the conserved cysteine through the conserved F or W. The D gene is left open where the match is weak. Some rows mark clone size as missing; the rest say once, few, many or name a class of expanded clone.

abundance	d_gene	v_gene	j_gene	CDR3aa	CDR3nt
NA	TRBD2	TRBV12-3/TRBV12-4	TRBJ2-3	CASRTGTRVISTDTQYF	TGTGCCAGCCGAACCGGGACTAGAGTGATCAGCACAGATACGCAGTATTTT
many	NA	TRBV7-2	TRBJ1-1	CASTGQNTEAFF	TGTGCCAGCACGGGACAGAACACTGAAGCTTTCTTT
NA	NA	TRBV29-1	TRBJ2-7	CSVATTSVGWDYEQYF	TGCAGCGTTGCGACCACAAGTGTCGGCTGGGACTACGAGCAGTACTTC
NA	NA	TRBV24-1	TRBJ2-3	CATSDRRRPYTDTQYF	TGTGCCACCAGTGACCGCCGACGGCCCTACACAGATACGCAGTATTTT
few	TRBD2	TRBV10-1	TRBJ2-1	CASSEQREGDNEQFF	TGCGCCAGCAGTGAGCAGCGGGAGGGGGACAATGAGCAGTTCTTC
NA	TRBD1	TRBV20-1	TRBJ2-2	CSAAPDRGNTGELFF	TGCAGTGCAGCTCCGGACAGGGGGAACACCGGGGAGCTGTTTTTT
many	NA	TRBV2	TRBJ1-2	CASRRLTTNYGYTF	TGTGCCAGCAGGCGCCTTACCACCAACTATGGCTACACCTTC
NA	TRBD2	TRBV9	TRBJ2-7	CASSREGFYEQYF	TGTGCCAGCAGTCGGGAGGGTTTCTACGAGCAGTACTTC
few	NA	TRBV20-1	TRBJ2-1	CSARAETNTYNEQFF	TGCAGTGCTAGGGCTGAAACTAACACCTACAATGAGCAGTTCTTC
many	NA	TRBV29-1	TRBJ1-2	CSVDPLGTDYGYTF	TGCAGCGTTGATCCTCTGGGGACGGACTATGGCTACACCTTC
few	NA	TRBV11-2	TRBJ1-1	CASSQTPTSLGTEAFF	TGTGCCAGCAGCCAAACCCCCACCTCACTTGGCACTGAAGCTTTCTTT
many	NA	TRBV28	TRBJ2-6	CASSLWVSGANVLTF	TGTGCCAGCAGTTTGTGGGTGTCTGGGGCCAACGTCCTGACTTTC
NA	NA	TRBV4-3	TRBJ2-7	CASSQDTGSDEQYF	TGCGCCAGCAGCCAAGATACCGGGTCAGATGAGCAGTACTTC